These 22 T cell receptor beta chains were sequenced from one sample in a study of blood T cell repertoires in COVID-19. Sequenced by immunoSEQ multiplex PCR; TCRdb stores in-frame clones only, minus some. The sample shows 200,000 to 300,000 clones, approximately 91% of them seen only once. The sample taken for sequencing was peripheral blood. The receptors shown here come from a human donor in a cohort sampled during active COVID-19.

This chain links TRBV29-1 with TRBJ1-1; perhaps TRBD1 as D (6 bases). The CDR3 is 12 residues long. V was cut by 6 bases and J by 3 bases, with 11 bases left in between. CDR1 and CDR2 (germline): SQVTM, ANQGSEA. In DNA, the CDR3 is TGCAGCGTAGGGGGTGGCGACACTGAAGCTTTCTTT. This gives the protein CSVGGGDTEAFF.

The chain is built from TRBV9 and TRBJ2-3; no reliable D call. The germline V gene encodes CDR1 SGDLS and CDR2 YYNGEE. Trimming took off 0 bases at V and 3 bases at J, with 8 bases between the two ends. The CDR3 contains 14 residues. This chain's CDR3 is CASSVGGKTDTQYF. The CDR3 nucleotides read TGTGCCAGCAGCGTAGGAGGCAAAACAGATACGCAGTATTTT.

This sequence joins TRBV6-2 or TRBV6-3 and TRBJ2-1; D is ambiguous. Germline lookup yields CDR1 MNHEY and CDR2 SVGEGT. CDR3 length equals 15 residues. V lost 5 bases, J lost 0 bases, and 11 bases lay in between. The CDR3 protein is CASSDRRSSYNEQFF. CDR3 DNA sequence: TGTGCCAGCAGTGACCGACGGAGCTCCTACAATGAGCAGTTCTTC.

The chain recombines TRBV30 with TRBJ1-1, with 9 bases identical to TRBD1. J lost 4 bases, V lost 3 bases, and 3 bases had no gene match. This CDR3 is 13 amino acids long. Germline CDR1 reads GTSNPN; CDR2 reads SVGIG (reference sequence). CDR3 in DNA: TGTGCCTGGAGCCGACAGGGGGGCACTGAAGCTTTCTTT. Encoded protein: CAWSRQGGTEAFF. Complete variable domain (other parts from reference TRBV30 and TRBJ1-1): SQTIHQWPATLVQPVGSPLSLECTVEGTSNPNLYWYRQAAGRGLQLLFYSVGIGQISSEVPQNLSASRPQDRQFILSSKKLLLSDSGFYLCAWSRQGGTEAFFGQGTRLTVV.

The chain carries TRBV13 and TRBJ2-7, with D hard to call. Germline V CDR1 and CDR2: PRHDT, FYEKMQ (reference sequence). The CDR3 loop spans 12 amino acids. V was pared by 5 bases and J by 0 bases, with 5 bases between. The chain's CDR3 is CASSPHSYEQYF. The CDR3 bases are TGTGCCAGCAGCCCCCACTCCTACGAGCAGTACTTC.

This chain connects TRBV30 to TRBJ2-5; D possibly corresponds to TRBD1 (6 bases). From germline, CDR1 is GTSNPN and CDR2 SVGIG (reference sequence). The CDR3 spans 14 residues. V shed 0 bases and J shed 4 bases, with 12 bases lying between them. The CDR3 coding sequence is TGTGCCTGGAGTGTACTGGGGGCAGGAGAGACCCAGTACTTC. It yields the protein CAWSVLGAGETQYF.

The gene calls are TRBV27 and TRBJ2-7; possibly TRBD2 for D (5 bases). The length of the CDR3 is 13 residues. CDR1 is MNHEY and CDR2 is SMNVEV in the germline V gene (reference sequence). Trimming stripped 0 bases from V and 6 bases from J, with 9 bases between. The CDR3 reads CASSLSRRTEQYF. The CDR3 bases are TGTGCCAGCAGTTTATCACGGAGGACCGAGCAGTACTTC.

This clone was picked up a small number of times. The chain couples TRBV3-1 (or the pseudogene TRBV3-2) to TRBJ2-7; D remains unclear. V lost 4 bases to trimming and J lost 7 bases, with 5 bases between them. This CDR3 comprises 10 residues. Germline V CDR1 and CDR2: LGHDT, YNNKEL (reference sequence). Here the CDR3 reads CASSPREQYF. CDR3 in DNA: TGTGCCAGCAGCCCGCGGGAGCAGTACTTC.

The sample holds a few counts of this clone. The chain joins TRBV6-2 or TRBV6-3 to TRBJ2-1, with 12 bases lining up with TRBD2. CDR1 MNHEY and CDR2 SVGEGT come from the germline V gene. The length of the CDR3 is 16 residues. The V and J ends lost 2 bases and 14 bases, in that order; junction bases with no gene match: 13. The CDR3 protein is CASSYPPTSGRRLEFF. The CDR3 bases are TGTGCCAGCAGTTACCCGCCTACTAGCGGGAGGAGGCTGGAGTTCTTC.

The chain has TRBV6-4 and TRBJ2-1, with 7 bases identical to TRBD1. The V gene end was trimmed by 1 base and the J gene end by 5 bases; junction bases not matched to a gene: 2. The CDR3 has 14 residues. The germline V gene encodes CDR1 MRHNA and CDR2 SNTAGT. DNA of the CDR3: TGTGCCAGCAGTGACTGGACAGGCGACAATGAGCAGTTCTTC. Translation gives CASSDWTGDNEQFF.

The chain uses TRBV19 and TRBJ1-1; 7 bases are shared with TRBD1. Germline CDR1 LNHDA, CDR2 SQIVND (reference sequence). Trimming took 5 bases from V and 0 from J; bases not matched to a gene: 6. The CDR3 length is 15 residues. In DNA, the CDR3 is TGTGCCAGTAGTGAGGACAGGCCGCTGAACACTGAAGCTTTCTTT. This encodes CASSEDRPLNTEAFF.

The rearrangement joins TRBV5-1 to TRBJ2-7; perhaps TRBD2 as D (6 bases). The CDR3 consists of 14 residues. The ends were cut back, 4 bases at V and 5 bases at J, with 16 bases in the middle. Germline V CDR1 and CDR2: SGHRS, YFSETQ. The CDR3 loop is CASSPRGFSNEQYF. Written as DNA, the CDR3 is TGCGCCAGCAGCCCCCGGGGGTTTAGCAACGAGCAGTACTTC.

The chain couples TRBV4-3 to TRBJ2-7, with 9 bases identical to TRBD1. Germline assignment: CDR1 LGHNA and CDR2 YSLEER. This CDR3 has 19 amino acids. V was pared by 2 bases and J by 3 bases, with 17 bases of the junction left unmatched. The CDR3 region is CASSQNTGGSSGIFYEQYF. Here the CDR3 DNA reads TGCGCCAGCAGCCAAAATACAGGGGGCAGTTCTGGTATCTTCTACGAGCAGTACTTC.

This clone was counted a few times. V is TRBV19 and J is TRBJ1-6; the D is unclear. Trimming cost V 4 bases and J 9 bases, with 13 bases left between them. The germline V gene encodes CDR1 LNHDA and CDR2 SQIVND (reference sequence). CDR3 size: 14 residues. CDR3 residues: CASSSLDLGSPLHF. CDR3 coding DNA: TGTGCCAGTAGTAGTCTGGACTTGGGTTCACCCCTCCACTTT.

The gene calls are TRBV5-8 and TRBJ2-1; TRBD1 is a possible D gene (5 bases). CDR1 is SGHTS, CDR2 YDEGEE, per germline. Trimming left V 3 bases short and J 5 bases short, with 18 bases between. The CDR3 length is 16 residues. CDR3 sequence reads: CASSWERAGWDNEQFF. The DNA of the CDR3 is TGTGCCAGCAGCTGGGAACGGGCAGGGTGGGACAATGAGCAGTTCTTC.

The V gene is TRBV3-1 (or the pseudogene TRBV3-2), the J gene TRBJ1-2; perhaps TRBD1 as D (5 bases). Between the trimmed V and J ends, which lost 4 bases and 1 base, there was a span of 7 bases. Germline V gene sequence: CDR1 LGHDT, CDR2 YNNKEL (reference sequence). This CDR3 has 13 amino acids. The CDR3 loop is CASSLTGNYGYTF. CDR3 sequence (DNA): TGTGCCAGCAGCCTAACAGGTAACTATGGCTACACCTTC.

This sequence joins TRBV2 and TRBJ1-2; D possibly corresponds to TRBD1 (6 bases). The CDR3 is 14 residues long. Per germline, CDR1 SNHLY and CDR2 FYNNEI. V was clipped by 5 bases and J by 6 bases, with 16 bases between them. The CDR3 spells CASSLRDRNDGYTF. CDR3 sequence (DNA): TGTGCCAGCAGTCTTCGAGACAGGAACGATGGCTACACCTTC. Combining the CDR3 with reference TRBV2 and TRBJ1-2 gives the whole variable domain EPEVTQTPSHQVTQMGQEVILRCVPISNHLYFYWYRQILGQKVEFLVSFYNNEISEKSEIFDDQFSVERPDGSNFTLKIRSTKLEDSAMYFCASSLRDRNDGYTFGSGTRLTVV.

The rearrangement uses TRBV5-4 and TRBJ1-2; D remains unclear. The CDR3 totals 16 residues. V was cut by 4 bases and J by 2 bases, with 18 bases left in between. Germline V gene data show CDR1 as SGHNT and CDR2 as YYREEE (reference sequence). This chain's CDR3 is CASSTGSSRPNYGYTF. CDR3 bases: TGTGCCAGCAGCACCGGGAGCAGCCGCCCCAACTATGGCTACACCTTC.

About this clone itself: In the same sample, other DNA sequences code for this CDR3. V and J are TRBV6-5 and TRBJ2-7; D unresolved. CDR3 size: 14 residues. Per the germline V gene, CDR1 is MNHEY and CDR2 is SVGAGI. V dropped 0 bases and J dropped 0 bases, with 6 bases sitting between them. The CDR3 sequence is CASSYSGSSYEQYF. CDR3 DNA sequence: TGTGCCAGCAGTTACTCTGGCAGCTCCTACGAGCAGTACTTC.

This chain connects TRBV7-9 to TRBJ1-2; TRBD1 matches at 7 bases. The germline V gene has CDR1 SEHNR and CDR2 FQNEAQ (reference sequence). This CDR3 is built from 14 residues. After removal of 5 bases from V and 8 bases from J, the junction contained 11 bases not matched to a gene. The CDR3 bases are TGTGCCAGCAGCCGCCCGGAGGGGGCTGGCGGCTACACCTTC. As protein: CASSRPEGAGGYTF.

The V call is TRBV20-1, the J call TRBJ2-1; 12 bases line up with TRBD2. The ends lost 3 bases at V and 4 bases at J; junction bases unmatched: 16. This CDR3 spans 19 amino acids. Germline V CDR1 and CDR2: DFQATT, SNEGSKA (reference sequence). Here the CDR3 DNA reads TGCAGTGCTAGTTCCCGTCTTCTTCTAGCGGGAGGGCCGTACAATGAGCAGTTCTTC. It specifies CSASSRLLLAGGPYNEQFF.

The CDR3 loop is CASSRERGGPPSGANVLTF. Written as DNA, the CDR3 is TGTGCCAGCAGCCGCGAGCGGGGAGGGCCACCTTCTGGGGCCAACGTCCTGACTTTC. The chain carries TRBV4-2 and TRBJ2-6; 7 positions agree with TRBD2. With 4 bases clipped from V and 1 base from J, the junction kept 13 bases outside the gene matches. Germline V CDR1 and CDR2: LGHNA, YNFKEQ. The CDR3 is made up of 19 amino acids.